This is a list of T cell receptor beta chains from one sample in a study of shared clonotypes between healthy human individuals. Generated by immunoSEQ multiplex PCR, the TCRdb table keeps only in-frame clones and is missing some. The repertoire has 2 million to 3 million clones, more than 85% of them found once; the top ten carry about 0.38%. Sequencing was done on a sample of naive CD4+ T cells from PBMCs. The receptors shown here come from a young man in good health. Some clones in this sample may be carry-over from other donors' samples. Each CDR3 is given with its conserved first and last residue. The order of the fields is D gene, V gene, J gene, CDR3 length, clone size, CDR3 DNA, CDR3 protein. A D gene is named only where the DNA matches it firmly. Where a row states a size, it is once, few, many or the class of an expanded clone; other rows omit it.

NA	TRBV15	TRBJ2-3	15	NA	TGTGCCACCAGCAGAGACGCTACTGTCACAGATACGCAGTATTTT	CATSRDATVTDTQYF
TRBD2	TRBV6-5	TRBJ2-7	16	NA	TGTGCCAGCAGTTACAGTCGACTAGCGGGGAATTACGAGCAGTACTTC	CASSYSRLAGNYEQYF
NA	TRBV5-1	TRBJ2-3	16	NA	TGCGCCAGCAGCTCCATCTATAGCGGCAGCACAGATACGCAGTATTTT	CASSSIYSGSTDTQYF
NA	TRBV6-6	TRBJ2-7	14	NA	TGTGCCAGCAGTTACTCTGGGGAACCCTACGAGCAGTACTTC	CASSYSGEPYEQYF
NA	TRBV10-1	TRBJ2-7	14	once	TGCGCCAGCAGTGAACGGACCGGAGCGGTCGAGCAGTACTTC	CASSERTGAVEQYF
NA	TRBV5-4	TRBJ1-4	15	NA	TGTGCCAGCAGCTTTCGGGACTTAACTCAGGAAAAACTGTTTTTT	CASSFRDLTQEKLFF
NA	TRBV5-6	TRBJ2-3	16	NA	TGTGCCAGCAGCTTGAAGCTGGCAGGGGGCACAGATACGCAGTATTTT	CASSLKLAGGTDTQYF
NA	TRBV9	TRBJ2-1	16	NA	TGTGCCAGCAGCGTTCTAAGCGGGTTTCTCTACAATGAGCAGTTCTTC	CASSVLSGFLYNEQFF
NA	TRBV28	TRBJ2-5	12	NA	TGTGCCAGCAGTTCCGCGACGGAGACCCAGTACTTC	CASSSATETQYF
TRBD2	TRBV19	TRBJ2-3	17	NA	TGTGCCAGTAGTATGCCGAGACTAGCGGGAGGGATAGATACGCAGTATTTT	CASSMPRLAGGIDTQYF
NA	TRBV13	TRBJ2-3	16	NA	TGTGCCAGCAGCTCCCGGGGTAGCCCAGGCACAGATACGCAGTATTTT	CASSSRGSPGTDTQYF
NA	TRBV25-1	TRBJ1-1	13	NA	TGTGCCAGCAGTGATGAGGTACACCACATGGCTTTCTTT	CASSDEVHHMAFF
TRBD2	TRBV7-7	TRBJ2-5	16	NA	TGTGCCAGCAGCCGGAGTAGCGGGAGCGAGTGGGGGACCCAGTACTTC	CASSRSSGSEWGTQYF
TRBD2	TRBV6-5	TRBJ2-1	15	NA	TGTGCCAGCAAAGGGTTTGGCGGGAGAGGAAATGAGCAGTTCTTC	CASKGFGGRGNEQFF
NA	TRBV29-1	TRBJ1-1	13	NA	TGCAGCGTTGAAGATCGGGGGGAGGCTGAAGCTTTCTTT	CSVEDRGEAEAFF
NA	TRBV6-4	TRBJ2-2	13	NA	TGTGCCAGCAGTGCGTCGAACACCGGGGAGCTGTTTTTT	CASSASNTGELFF
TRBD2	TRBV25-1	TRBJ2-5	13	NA	TGTGCCAGCAGCCCGGGGGGGCTAGAGACCCAGTACTTC	CASSPGGLETQYF
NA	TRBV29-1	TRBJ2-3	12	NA	TGCAGCGTTGTGGCAGGGTTAGATACGCAGTATTTT	CSVVAGLDTQYF
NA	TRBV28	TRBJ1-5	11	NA	TGTGCCAGCTCATCCTATCAGCCCCAGCATTTT	CASSSYQPQHF
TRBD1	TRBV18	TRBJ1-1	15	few	TGTGCCAGCTCACGGGGACAGGGTGGTTTGGATGAAGCTTTCTTT	CASSRGQGGLDEAFF
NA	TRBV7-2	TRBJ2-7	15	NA	TGTGCCAGCAGCTATGCGACTGGCTTATCCTACGAGCAGTACTTC	CASSYATGLSYEQYF
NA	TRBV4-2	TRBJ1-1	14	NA	TGTGCCAGCAGCCAAGCCGGTGGGGGCACTGAAGCTTTCTTT	CASSQAGGGTEAFF
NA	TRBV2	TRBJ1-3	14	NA	TGTGCCAGCAGGGAAATGCTTGGGGGAAACACCATATATTTT	CASREMLGGNTIYF
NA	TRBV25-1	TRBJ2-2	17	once	TGTGCCAGCAGTGAATTCGCCACATCCGATACCCCCGGGGAGCTGTTTTTT	CASSEFATSDTPGELFF
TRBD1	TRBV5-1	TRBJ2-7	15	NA	TGCGCCAGCAGCGTGGAGGGGACAGGGGAGTACGAGCAGTACTTC	CASSVEGTGEYEQYF
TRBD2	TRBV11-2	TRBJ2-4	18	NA	TGTGCCAGCAGCTTAATGGGGCTAGCGGGAGGTGGTGGAAACATTCAGTACTTC	CASSLMGLAGGGGNIQYF
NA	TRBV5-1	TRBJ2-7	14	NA	TGCGCCAGCAGCTTGGTCCAGGGTCTGGGTGAGCAGTACTTC	CASSLVQGLGEQYF
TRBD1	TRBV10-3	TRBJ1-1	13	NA	TGTGCCACCCGACAGGGGGTTAACACTGAAGCTTTCTTT	CATRQGVNTEAFF
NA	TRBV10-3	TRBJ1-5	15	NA	TGTGCCATCAGGCCCGGTGGAGCCCTCAATCAGCCCCAGCATTTT	CAIRPGGALNQPQHF
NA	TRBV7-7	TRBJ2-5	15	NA	TGTGCCAGCAGCTTAGTAGGGGGGGCCCCGGAGACCCAGTACTTC	CASSLVGGAPETQYF
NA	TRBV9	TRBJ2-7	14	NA	TGTGCCAGCAGCCGTTATCGAAACGGGGACGAGCAGTACTTC	CASSRYRNGDEQYF
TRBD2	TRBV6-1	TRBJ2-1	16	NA	TGTGCCAGCAGTGACCTGGCAGCGGGGACGTACAATGAGCAGTTCTTC	CASSDLAAGTYNEQFF